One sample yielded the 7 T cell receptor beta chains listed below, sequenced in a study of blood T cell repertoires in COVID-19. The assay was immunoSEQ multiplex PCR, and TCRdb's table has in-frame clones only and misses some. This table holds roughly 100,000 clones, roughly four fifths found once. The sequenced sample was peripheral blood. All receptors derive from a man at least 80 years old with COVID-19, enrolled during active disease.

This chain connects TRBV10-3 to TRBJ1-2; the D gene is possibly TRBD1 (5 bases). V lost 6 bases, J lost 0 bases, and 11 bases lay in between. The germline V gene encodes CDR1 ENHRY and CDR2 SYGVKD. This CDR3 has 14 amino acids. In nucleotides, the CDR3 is TGTGCCATCAGCGCGGGGGTCGCTAACTATGGCTACACCTTC. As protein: CAISAGVANYGYTF.

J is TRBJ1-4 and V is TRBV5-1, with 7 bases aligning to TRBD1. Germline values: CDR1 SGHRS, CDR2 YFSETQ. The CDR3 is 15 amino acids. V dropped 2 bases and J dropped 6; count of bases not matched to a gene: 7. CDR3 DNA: TGCGCCAGCAGCTTATCAGTGGGACAGCATGAAAAACTGTTTTTT. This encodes CASSLSVGQHEKLFF.

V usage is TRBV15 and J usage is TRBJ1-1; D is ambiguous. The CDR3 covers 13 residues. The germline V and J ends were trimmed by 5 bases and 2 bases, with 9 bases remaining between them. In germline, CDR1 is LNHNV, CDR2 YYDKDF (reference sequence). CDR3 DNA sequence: TGTGCCACCAGCCGGACGGGAAACACTGAAGCTTTCTTT. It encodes CATSRTGNTEAFF.

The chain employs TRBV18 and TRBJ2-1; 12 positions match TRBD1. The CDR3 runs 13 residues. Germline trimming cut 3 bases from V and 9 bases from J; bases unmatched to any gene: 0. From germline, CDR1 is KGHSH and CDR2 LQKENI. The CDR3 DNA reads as TGTGCCAGCTCACCGGGACAGGGGGCTGAGCAGTTCTTC. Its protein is CASSPGQGAEQFF.

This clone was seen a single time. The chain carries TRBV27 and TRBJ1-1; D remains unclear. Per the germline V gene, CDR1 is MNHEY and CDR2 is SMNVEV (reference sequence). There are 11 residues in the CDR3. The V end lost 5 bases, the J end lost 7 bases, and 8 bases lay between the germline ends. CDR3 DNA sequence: TGTGCCAGCAGTAGAGGGATTGAAGCTTTCTTT. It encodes CASSRGIEAFF.

CDR3 sequence reads: CSTKKSTEAFF. The CDR3 nucleotides are TGCAGCACTAAGAAGAGCACTGAAGCTTTCTTT. The chain uses TRBV20-1 and TRBJ1-1, with D unresolved. The CDR3 loop spans 11 amino acids. Looked up from germline, CDR1 is DFQATT and CDR2 is SNEGSKA (reference sequence).

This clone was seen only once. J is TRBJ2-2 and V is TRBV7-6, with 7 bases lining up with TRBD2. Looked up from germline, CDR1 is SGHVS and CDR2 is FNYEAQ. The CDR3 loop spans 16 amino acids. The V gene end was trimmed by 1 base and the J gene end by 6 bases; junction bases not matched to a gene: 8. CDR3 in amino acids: CASSLDLAGEAGELFF. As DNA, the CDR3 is TGTGCCAGCAGCTTAGATCTTGCGGGAGAAGCCGGGGAGCTGTTTTTT. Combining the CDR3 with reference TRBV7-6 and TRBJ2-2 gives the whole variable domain GAGVSQSPRYKVTKRGQDVALRCDPISGHVSLYWYRQALGQGPEFLTYFNYEAQQDKSGLPNDRFSAERPEGSISTLTIQRTEQRDSAMYRCASSLDLAGEAGELFFGEGSRLTVL.